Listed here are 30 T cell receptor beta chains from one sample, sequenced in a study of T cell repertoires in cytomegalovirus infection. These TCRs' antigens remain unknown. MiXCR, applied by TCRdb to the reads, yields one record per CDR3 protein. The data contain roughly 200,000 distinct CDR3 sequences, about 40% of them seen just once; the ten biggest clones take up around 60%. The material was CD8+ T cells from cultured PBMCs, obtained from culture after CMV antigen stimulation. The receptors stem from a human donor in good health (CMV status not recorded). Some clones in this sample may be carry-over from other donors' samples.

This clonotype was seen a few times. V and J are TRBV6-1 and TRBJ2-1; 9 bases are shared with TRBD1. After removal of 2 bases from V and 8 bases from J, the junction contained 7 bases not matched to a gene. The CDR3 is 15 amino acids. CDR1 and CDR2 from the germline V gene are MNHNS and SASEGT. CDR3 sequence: CASSEWDRDSDEQFF. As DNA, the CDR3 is TGTGCCAGCAGTGAATGGGACAGGGATTCGGATGAGCAGTTCTTC.

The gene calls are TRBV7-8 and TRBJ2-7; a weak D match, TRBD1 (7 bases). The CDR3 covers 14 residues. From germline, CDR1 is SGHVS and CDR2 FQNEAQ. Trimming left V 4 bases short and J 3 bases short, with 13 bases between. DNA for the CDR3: TGTGCCAGCAGCTCAAGGCGGGACAGCTACGAGCAGTACTTC. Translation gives CASSSRRDSYEQYF.

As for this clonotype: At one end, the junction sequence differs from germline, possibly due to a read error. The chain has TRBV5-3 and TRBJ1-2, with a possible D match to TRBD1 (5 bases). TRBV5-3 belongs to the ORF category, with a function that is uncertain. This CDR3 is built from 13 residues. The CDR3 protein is CASSLEGHYGYTF. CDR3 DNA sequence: TGTGCCAGCAGCTTGGAGGGGCACTATGGCTACACCTTC.

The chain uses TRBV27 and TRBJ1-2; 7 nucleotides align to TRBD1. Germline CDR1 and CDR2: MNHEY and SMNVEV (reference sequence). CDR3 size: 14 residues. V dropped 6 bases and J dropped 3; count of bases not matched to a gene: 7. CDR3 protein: CASSSGTGDYGYTF. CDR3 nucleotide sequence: TGTGCCAGCAGCTCCGGTACAGGGGACTATGGCTACACCTTC.

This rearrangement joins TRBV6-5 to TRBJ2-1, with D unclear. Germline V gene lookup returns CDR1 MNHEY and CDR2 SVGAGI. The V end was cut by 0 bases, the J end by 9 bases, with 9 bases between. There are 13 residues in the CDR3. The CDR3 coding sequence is TGTGCCAGCAGTTACTCCCGTTTCGGTGAGCAGTTCTTC. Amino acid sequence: CASSYSRFGEQFF.

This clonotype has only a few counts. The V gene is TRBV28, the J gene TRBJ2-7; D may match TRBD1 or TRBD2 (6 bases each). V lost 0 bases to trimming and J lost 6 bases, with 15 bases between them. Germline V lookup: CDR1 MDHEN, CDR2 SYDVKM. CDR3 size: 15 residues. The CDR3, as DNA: TGTGCCAGCAGTTTATGGCTGGGGGGCAAGGGCGAGCAGTACTTC. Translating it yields CASSLWLGGKGEQYF.

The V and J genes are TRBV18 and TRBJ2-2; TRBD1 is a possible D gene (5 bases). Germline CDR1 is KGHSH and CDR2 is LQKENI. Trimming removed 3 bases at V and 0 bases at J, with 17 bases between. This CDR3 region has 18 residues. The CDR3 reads CASSPSTRGPTNTGELFF. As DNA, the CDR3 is TGTGCCAGCTCACCTTCCACAAGGGGCCCTACGAACACCGGGGAGCTGTTTTTT.

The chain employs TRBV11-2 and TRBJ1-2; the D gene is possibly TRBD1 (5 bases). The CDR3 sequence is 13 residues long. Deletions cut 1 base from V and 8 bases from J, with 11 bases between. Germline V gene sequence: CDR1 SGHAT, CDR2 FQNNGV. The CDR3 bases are TGTGCCAGCAGCTTAGGAGACGCAGGGGGCTACACCTTC. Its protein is CASSLGDAGGYTF.

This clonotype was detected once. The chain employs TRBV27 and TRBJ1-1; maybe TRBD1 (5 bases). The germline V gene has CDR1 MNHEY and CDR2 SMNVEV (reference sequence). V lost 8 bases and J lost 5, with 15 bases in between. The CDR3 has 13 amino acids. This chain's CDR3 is CASLPGGMTEAFF. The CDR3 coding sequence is TGTGCCAGCCTTCCGGGGGGGATGACTGAAGCTTTCTTT.

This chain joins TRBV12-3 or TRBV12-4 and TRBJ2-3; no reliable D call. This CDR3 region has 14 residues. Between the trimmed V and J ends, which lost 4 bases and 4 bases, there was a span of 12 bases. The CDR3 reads CASSSSDAADTQYF. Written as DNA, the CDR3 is TGTGCCAGCAGTTCCTCGGACGCCGCAGATACGCAGTATTTT.

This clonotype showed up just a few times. CDR3 amino acids: CASSRSPRQGGNNQPQHF. The CDR3 bases are TGTGCCAGCAGTCGCTCTCCTCGACAGGGAGGAAACAATCAGCCCCAGCATTTT. The gene calls are TRBV6-8 and TRBJ1-5; 7 bases are a match to TRBD1. Losses at the gene ends were 5 bases for V and 3 bases for J; bases not matched to a gene: 16. The germline gives CDR1 MNHGY, CDR2 SAAAGT. The CDR3 contains 18 residues.

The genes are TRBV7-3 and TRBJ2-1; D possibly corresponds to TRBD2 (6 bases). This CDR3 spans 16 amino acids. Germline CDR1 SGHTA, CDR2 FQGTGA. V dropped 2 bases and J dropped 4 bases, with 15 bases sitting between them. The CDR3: CASSLGAGPPYNEQFF. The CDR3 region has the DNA TGTGCCAGCAGCTTAGGGGCGGGACCCCCGTACAATGAGCAGTTCTTC.

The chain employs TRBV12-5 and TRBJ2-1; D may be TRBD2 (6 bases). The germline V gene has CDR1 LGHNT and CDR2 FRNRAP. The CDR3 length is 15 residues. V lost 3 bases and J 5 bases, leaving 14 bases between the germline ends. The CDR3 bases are TGTGCTAGTGGTTTCCCCCGGGACTTGAACAATGAGCAGTTCTTC. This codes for CASGFPRDLNNEQFF. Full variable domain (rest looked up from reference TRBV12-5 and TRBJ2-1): DARVTQTPRHKVTEMGQEVTMRCQPILGHNTVFWYRQTMMQGLELLAYFRNRAPLDDSGMPKDRFSAEMPDATLATLKIQPSEPRDSAVYFCASGFPRDLNNEQFFGPGTRLTVL.

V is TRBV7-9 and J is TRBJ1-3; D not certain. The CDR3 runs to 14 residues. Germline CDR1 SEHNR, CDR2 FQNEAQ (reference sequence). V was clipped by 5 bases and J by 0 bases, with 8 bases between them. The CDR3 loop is CASSLMDSGNTIYF. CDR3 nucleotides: TGTGCCAGCAGCCTCATGGACTCTGGAAACACCATATATTTT.

CDR3 region: CASSLVRGLAGPSYEQYF. The CDR3 bases are TGTGCCAGCAGCTTAGTCCGGGGACTAGCGGGGCCCTCCTACGAGCAGTACTTC. The genes are TRBV7-4 and TRBJ2-7, with 13 bases matching TRBD2. J lost 0 bases, V lost 1 base, and 6 bases had no gene match. The CDR3 totals 18 residues. CDR1 is SGHVT and CDR2 is SQSDAQ in the germline V gene.

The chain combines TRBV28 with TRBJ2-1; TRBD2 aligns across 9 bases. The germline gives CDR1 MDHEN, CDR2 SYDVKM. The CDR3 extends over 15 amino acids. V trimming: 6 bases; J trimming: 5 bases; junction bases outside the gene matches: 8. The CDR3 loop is CASSPGTSPNNEQFF. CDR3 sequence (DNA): TGTGCCAGCAGCCCCGGGACTAGCCCTAACAATGAGCAGTTCTTC. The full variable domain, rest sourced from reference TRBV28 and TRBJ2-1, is DVKVTQSSRYLVKRTGEKVFLECVQDMDHENMFWYRQDPGLGLRLIYFSYDVKMKEKGDIPEGYSVSREKKERFSLILESASTNQTSMYLCASSPGTSPNNEQFFGPGTRLTVL.

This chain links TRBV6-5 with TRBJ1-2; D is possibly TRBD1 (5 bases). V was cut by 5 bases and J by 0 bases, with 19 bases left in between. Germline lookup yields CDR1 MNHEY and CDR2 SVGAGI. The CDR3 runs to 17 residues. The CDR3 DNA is TGTGCCAGCAGTCCCCCGATTGGGGCAGAAGCTAACTATGGCTACACCTTC. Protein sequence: CASSPPIGAEANYGYTF.

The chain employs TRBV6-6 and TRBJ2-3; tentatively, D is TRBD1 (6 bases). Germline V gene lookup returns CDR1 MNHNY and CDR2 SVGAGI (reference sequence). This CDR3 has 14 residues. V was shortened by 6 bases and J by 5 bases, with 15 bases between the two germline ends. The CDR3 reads CASSRDNEEDTQYF. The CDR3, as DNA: TGTGCCAGCAGCCGGGACAACGAGGAAGATACGCAGTATTTT.

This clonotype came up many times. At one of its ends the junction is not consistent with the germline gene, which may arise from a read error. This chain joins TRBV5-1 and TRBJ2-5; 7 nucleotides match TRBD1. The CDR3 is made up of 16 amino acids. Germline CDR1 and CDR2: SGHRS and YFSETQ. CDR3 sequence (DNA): TGCGCAAGCAGCTTGGCTTCTGACAGGGAACAAGAGACCCAGTACTTC. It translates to CASSLASDREQETQYF.

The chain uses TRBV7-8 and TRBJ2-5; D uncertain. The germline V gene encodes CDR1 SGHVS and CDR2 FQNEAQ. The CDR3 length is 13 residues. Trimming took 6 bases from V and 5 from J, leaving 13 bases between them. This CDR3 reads CASRFRIQETQYF. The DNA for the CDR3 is TGTGCCAGCAGATTCAGGATTCAGGAGACCCAGTACTTC. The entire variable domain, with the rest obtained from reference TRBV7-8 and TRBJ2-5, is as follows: GAGVSQSPRYKVAKRGQDVALRCDPISGHVSLFWYQQALGQGPEFLTYFQNEAQLDKSGLPSDRFFAERPEGSVSTLKIQRTQQEDSAVYLCASRFRIQETQYFGPGTRLLVL.

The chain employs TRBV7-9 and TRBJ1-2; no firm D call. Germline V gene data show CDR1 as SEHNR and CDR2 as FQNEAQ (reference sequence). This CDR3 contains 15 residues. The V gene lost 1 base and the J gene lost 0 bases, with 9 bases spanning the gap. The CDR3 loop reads CASSLVRVTNYGYTF. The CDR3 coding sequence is TGTGCCAGCAGCTTAGTAAGGGTAACTAACTATGGCTACACCTTC.

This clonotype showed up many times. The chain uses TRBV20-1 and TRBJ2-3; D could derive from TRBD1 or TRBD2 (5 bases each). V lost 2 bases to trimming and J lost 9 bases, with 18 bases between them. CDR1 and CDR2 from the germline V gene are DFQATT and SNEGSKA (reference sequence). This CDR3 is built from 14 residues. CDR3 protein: CSARFYRDLRTQYF. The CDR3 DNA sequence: TGCAGTGCTAGATTTTATAGGGACCTACGGACGCAGTATTTT.

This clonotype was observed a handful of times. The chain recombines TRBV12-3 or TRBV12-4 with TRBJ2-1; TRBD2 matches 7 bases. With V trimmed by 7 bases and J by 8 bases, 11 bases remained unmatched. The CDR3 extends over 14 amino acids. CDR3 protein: CASTSGGPVHEQFF. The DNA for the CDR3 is TGTGCCAGCACTAGCGGCGGGCCAGTGCATGAGCAGTTCTTC.

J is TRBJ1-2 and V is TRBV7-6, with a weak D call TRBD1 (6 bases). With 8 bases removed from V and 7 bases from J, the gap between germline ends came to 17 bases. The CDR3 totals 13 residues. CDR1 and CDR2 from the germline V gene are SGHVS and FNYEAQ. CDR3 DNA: TGTGCCAGCCATGTCGGGGGGCTACGTGGCTACACCTTC. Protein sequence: CASHVGGLRGYTF.

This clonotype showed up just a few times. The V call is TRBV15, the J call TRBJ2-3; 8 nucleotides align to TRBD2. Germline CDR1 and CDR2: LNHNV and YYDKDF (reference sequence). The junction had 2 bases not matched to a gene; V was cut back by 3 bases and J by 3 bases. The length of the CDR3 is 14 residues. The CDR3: CATSRSGGTDTQYF. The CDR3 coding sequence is TGTGCCACCAGCAGGAGCGGGGGTACAGATACGCAGTATTTT.

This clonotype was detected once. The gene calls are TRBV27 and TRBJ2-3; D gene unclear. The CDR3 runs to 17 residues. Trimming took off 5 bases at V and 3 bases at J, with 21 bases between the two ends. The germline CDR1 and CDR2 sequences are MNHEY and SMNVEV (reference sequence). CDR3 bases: TGTGCCAGCAGTAATACACAAGGGTTTCAAGGAACAGATACGCAGTATTTT. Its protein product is CASSNTQGFQGTDTQYF.

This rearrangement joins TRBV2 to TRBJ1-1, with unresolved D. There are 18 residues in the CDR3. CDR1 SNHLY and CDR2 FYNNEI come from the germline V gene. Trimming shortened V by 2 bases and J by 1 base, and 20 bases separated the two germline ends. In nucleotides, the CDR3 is TGTGCCAGCAGTGAACTGGACGGACCCACCGTGGAGAACACTGAAGCTTTCTTT. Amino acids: CASSELDGPTVENTEAFF.

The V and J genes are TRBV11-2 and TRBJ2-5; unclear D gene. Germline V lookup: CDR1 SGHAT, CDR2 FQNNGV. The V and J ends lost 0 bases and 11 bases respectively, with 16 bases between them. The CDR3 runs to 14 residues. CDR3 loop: CASSLDQRSASQYF. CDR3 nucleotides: TGTGCCAGCAGCTTAGATCAACGGTCAGCATCACAGTACTTC.

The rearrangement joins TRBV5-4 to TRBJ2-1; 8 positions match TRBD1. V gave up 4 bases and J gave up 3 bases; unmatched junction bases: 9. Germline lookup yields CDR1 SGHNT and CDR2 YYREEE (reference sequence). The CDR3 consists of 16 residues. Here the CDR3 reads CASSGMTGANYNEQFF. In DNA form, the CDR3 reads TGTGCCAGCAGCGGAATGACAGGGGCCAACTACAATGAGCAGTTCTTC.

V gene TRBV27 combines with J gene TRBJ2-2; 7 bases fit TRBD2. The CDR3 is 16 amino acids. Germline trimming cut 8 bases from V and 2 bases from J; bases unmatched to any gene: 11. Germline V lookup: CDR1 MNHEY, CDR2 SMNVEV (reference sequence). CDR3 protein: CASYGPSGPNTGELFF. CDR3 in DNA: TGTGCCAGCTATGGGCCTAGCGGACCAAACACCGGGGAGCTGTTTTTT.